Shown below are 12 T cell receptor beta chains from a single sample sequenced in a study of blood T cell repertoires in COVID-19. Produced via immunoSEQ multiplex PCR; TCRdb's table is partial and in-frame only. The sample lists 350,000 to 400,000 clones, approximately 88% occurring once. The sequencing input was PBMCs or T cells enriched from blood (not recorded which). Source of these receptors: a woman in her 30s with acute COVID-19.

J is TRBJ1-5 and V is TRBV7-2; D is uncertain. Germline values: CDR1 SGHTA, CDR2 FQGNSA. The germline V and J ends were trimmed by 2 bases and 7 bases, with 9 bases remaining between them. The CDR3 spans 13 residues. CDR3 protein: CASSLLQIQPQHF. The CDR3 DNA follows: TGTGCCAGCAGCTTATTACAGATCCAGCCCCAGCATTTT.

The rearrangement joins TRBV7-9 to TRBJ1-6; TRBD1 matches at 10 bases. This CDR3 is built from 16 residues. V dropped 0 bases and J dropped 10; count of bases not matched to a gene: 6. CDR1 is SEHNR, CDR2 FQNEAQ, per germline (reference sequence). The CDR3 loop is CASSLAGQGVRSPLHF. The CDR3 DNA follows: TGTGCCAGCAGCTTAGCTGGACAGGGGGTTAGGTCACCCCTCCACTTT.

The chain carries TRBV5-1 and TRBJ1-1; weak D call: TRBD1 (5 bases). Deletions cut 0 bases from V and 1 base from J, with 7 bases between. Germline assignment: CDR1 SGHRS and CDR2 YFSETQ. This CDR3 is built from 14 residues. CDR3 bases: TGCGCCAGCAGCTTGGAGGGGCAGAACACTGAAGCTTTCTTT. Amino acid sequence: CASSLEGQNTEAFF.

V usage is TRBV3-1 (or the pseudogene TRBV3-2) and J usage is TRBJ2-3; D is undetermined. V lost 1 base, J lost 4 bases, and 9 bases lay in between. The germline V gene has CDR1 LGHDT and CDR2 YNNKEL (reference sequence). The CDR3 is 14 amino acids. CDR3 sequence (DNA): TGTGCCAGCAGCCAAGCGTCAGAAGCAGATACGCAGTATTTT. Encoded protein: CASSQASEADTQYF.

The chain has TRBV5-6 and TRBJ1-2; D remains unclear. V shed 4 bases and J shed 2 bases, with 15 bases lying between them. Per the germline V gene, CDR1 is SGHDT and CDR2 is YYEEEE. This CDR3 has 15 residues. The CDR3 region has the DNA TGTGCCAGCAGCCCGCGGGGAAGACGGAACTATGGCTACACCTTC. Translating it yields CASSPRGRRNYGYTF.

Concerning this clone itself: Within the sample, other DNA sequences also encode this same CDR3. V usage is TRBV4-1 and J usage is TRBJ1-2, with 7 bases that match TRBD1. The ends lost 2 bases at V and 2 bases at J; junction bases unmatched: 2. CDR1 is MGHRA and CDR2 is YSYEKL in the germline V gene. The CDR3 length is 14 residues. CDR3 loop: CASSQPTGNYGYTF. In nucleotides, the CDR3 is TGCGCCAGCAGCCAACCGACAGGGAACTATGGCTACACCTTC.

The DNA of the CDR3 is TGTGCCAGCAGCCAAGCCAGCTATGGCTACACCTTC. Protein product: CASSQASYGYTF. The chain recombines TRBV4-2 with TRBJ1-2; unclear D gene. V shed 1 base and J shed 4 bases, with 4 bases lying between them. The CDR3 covers 12 residues. Germline V gene data show CDR1 as LGHNA and CDR2 as YNFKEQ.

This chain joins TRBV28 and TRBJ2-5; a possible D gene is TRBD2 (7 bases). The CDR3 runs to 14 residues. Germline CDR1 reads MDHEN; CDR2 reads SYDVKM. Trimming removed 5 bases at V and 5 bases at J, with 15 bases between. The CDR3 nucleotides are TGTGCCAGCAGTCGGTCGGGGGGCTTGGAGACCCAGTACTTC. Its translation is CASSRSGGLETQYF. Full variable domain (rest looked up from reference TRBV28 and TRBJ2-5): DVKVTQSSRYLVKRTGEKVFLECVQDMDHENMFWYRQDPGLGLRLIYFSYDVKMKEKGDIPEGYSVSREKKERFSLILESASTNQTSMYLCASSRSGGLETQYFGPGTRLLVL.

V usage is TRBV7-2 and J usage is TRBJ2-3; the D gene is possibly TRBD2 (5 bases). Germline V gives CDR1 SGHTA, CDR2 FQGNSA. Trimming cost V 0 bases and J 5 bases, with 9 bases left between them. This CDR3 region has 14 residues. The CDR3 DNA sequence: TGTGCCAGCAGCTTAGCTAGGGCGGGAGATACGCAGTATTTT. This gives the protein CASSLARAGDTQYF. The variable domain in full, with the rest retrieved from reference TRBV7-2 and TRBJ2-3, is GAGVSQSPSNKVTEKGKDVELRCDPISGHTALYWYRQSLGQGLEFLIYFQGNSAPDKSGLPSDRFSAERTGGSVSTLTIQRTQQEDSAVYLCASSLARAGDTQYFGPGTRLTVL.

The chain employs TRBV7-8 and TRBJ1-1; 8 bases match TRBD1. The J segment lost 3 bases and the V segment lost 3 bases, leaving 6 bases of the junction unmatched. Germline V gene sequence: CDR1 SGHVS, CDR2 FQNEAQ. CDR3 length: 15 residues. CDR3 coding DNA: TGTGCCAGCAGCTTGGCACAGGGGGGGTACACTGAAGCTTTCTTT. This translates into CASSLAQGGYTEAFF.

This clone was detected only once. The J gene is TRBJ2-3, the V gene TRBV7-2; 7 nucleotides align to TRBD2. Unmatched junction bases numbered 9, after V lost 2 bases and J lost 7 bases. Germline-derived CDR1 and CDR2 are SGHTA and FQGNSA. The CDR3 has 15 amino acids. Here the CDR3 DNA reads TGTGCCAGCAGCTTAACCGGGACTAACCCCAATACGCAGTATTTT. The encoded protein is CASSLTGTNPNTQYF.

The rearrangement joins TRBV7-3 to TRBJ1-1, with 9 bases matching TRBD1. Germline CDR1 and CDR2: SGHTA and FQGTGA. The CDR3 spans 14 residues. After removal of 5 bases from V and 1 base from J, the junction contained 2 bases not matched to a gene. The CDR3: CASSPDRGNTEAFF. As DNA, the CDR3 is TGTGCCAGCAGCCCGGACAGGGGGAACACTGAAGCTTTCTTT.